This record concerns one T cell receptor beta chain sequence. The PCR had 60 Vbeta and 13 Jbeta primers. Only in-frame clones appear in the TCRdb table, and some are missing; sequencing was by immunoSEQ multiplex PCR. Of 150,000 to 200,000 clones listed, about 85% are singletons. This specimen belongs to a study of cytomegalovirus exposure and HLA in healthy donors. The V gene's germline CDR1 is ENHRY and CDR2 SYGVKD. The CDR3 is 14 residues long. The V and J ends lost 4 bases and 6 bases, in that order; junction bases with no gene match: 6. The chain joins TRBV10-3 to TRBJ2-7; 10 bases match TRBD2. This TCR came from a girl aged 10-17 years in good health and CMV-seropositive. Source material: PBMCs. As DNA, the CDR3 is TGTGCCATCAGTGTAGTGAGCGGGAGGGGCGAGCAGTACTTC. Translating it yields CAISVVSGRGEQYF.